These 17 T cell receptor beta chains originate from one sample sequenced in a study of shared clonotypes between healthy human individuals. Naive CD8 cells lacked CD45RO and underwent positive selection for CCR7, leaving out terminally differentiated effector memory CD45RA+ cells. Using immunoSEQ multiplex PCR, the repertoire was profiled, and TCRdb retains in-frame clones only, with some absent. This table holds 650,000 to 800,000 clones, just over 90% found once. Material for sequencing was naive CD8+ T cells sorted from blood. The receptors were gathered from a man aged 30 to 39 in good health.

The gene calls are TRBV28 and TRBJ2-5; 8 positions agree with TRBD1. Germline CDR1 MDHEN, CDR2 SYDVKM. The CDR3 totals 15 residues. V lost 3 bases, J lost 4 bases, and 7 bases stayed unmatched. The CDR3 DNA reads as TGTGCCAGCAGTTTCCCCGGGACAGGCCTAGAGACCCAGTACTTC. Residues: CASSFPGTGLETQYF.

The chain links TRBV4-1 to TRBJ1-1; D unresolved. Germline assignment: CDR1 MGHRA and CDR2 YSYEKL. There are 15 residues in the CDR3. Trimming cost V 4 bases and J 0 bases, with 12 bases left between them. CDR3 nucleotide sequence: TGCGCCAGCAGCCCAGCCAGGCAACTGAACACTGAAGCTTTCTTT. Amino acid sequence: CASSPARQLNTEAFF.

V gene TRBV6-6 combines with J gene TRBJ1-1, with D maybe TRBD1 (5 bases). The germline V gene has CDR1 MNHNY and CDR2 SVGAGI (reference sequence). Trimming stripped 7 bases from V and 7 bases from J, with 13 bases between. This CDR3 contains 12 residues. The CDR3 loop is CASNFRAGEAFF. DNA for the CDR3: TGTGCCAGCAATTTCAGGGCTGGTGAAGCTTTCTTT.

The chain combines TRBV7-2 with TRBJ2-3; D not certain. Germline V gene data show CDR1 as SGHTA and CDR2 as FQGNSA. The CDR3 spans 14 residues. Trimming left V 3 bases short and J 0 bases short, with 7 bases between. Here the CDR3 reads CASSFYLSTDTQYF. In nucleotides, the CDR3 is TGTGCCAGCAGCTTTTATCTTAGCACAGATACGCAGTATTTT.

This chain joins TRBV6-5 and TRBJ2-3, with D unresolved. Germline V gene data show CDR1 as MNHEY and CDR2 as SVGAGI. With 6 bases removed from V and 7 bases from J, the gap between germline ends came to 11 bases. This CDR3 comprises 12 residues. The CDR3 loop is CASRGSTYTQYF. The CDR3 DNA sequence: TGTGCCAGCAGGGGATCAACTTATACGCAGTATTTT.

On this clone itself: The germline gene is not matched at one end of the junction; a read error may be the cause. J is TRBJ2-3 and V is TRBV7-7; no reliable D call. The germline V gene encodes CDR1 SSHAT and CDR2 FNYEAQ (reference sequence). The CDR3 consists of 13 residues. As DNA, the CDR3 is TGTGCTAGCAGCTTATATATCACAGATACGCAGTATTTT. Residues: CASSLYITDTQYF.

The chain joins TRBV14 to TRBJ1-2, with 8 bases aligning to TRBD1. The CDR3 totals 14 residues. Germline CDR1 and CDR2: SGHDN and FVKESK. V lost 3 bases to trimming and J lost 8 bases; unmatched junction nucleotides: 8. The CDR3 is CASSQIQGGMGYTF. The CDR3 DNA sequence: TGTGCCAGCAGCCAGATACAGGGGGGTATGGGCTACACCTTC.

The chain combines TRBV2 with TRBJ2-7; 12 nucleotides align to TRBD2. From germline, CDR1 is SNHLY and CDR2 FYNNEI. Trimming at V came to 8 bases and at J to 5 bases, leaving 7 bases not matched to a gene. The CDR3 is 14 residues long. The CDR3 bases are TGTGCCAGCGGTAGACTAGCGGGAGCCCACGAGCAGTACTTC. Protein: CASGRLAGAHEQYF.

V is TRBV9 and J is TRBJ2-3; TRBD2 matches at 8 bases. Germline trimming cut 4 bases from V and 2 bases from J; bases unmatched to any gene: 9. This CDR3 region has 16 residues. The germline V gene has CDR1 SGDLS and CDR2 YYNGEE. The CDR3 sequence is CASSPVAGYDTDTQYF. The CDR3 region has the DNA TGTGCCAGCAGCCCAGTAGCGGGGTATGACACAGATACGCAGTATTTT.

The chain carries TRBV7-9 and TRBJ2-2, with D perhaps TRBD2 (6 bases). Germline V gene lookup returns CDR1 SEHNR and CDR2 FQNEAQ (reference sequence). The V end was cut by 5 bases, the J end by 4 bases, with 17 bases between. There are 16 residues in the CDR3. The CDR3 protein is CASSPPSALSTGELFF. The CDR3 nucleotides are TGTGCCAGCAGCCCACCTAGCGCCCTATCCACCGGGGAGCTGTTTTTT.

DNA for the CDR3: TGTGCCAGCAGCAAGGACAGGGCTAGTGGCTACACCTTC. Translation gives CASSKDRASGYTF. The V and J genes are TRBV28 and TRBJ1-2, with 8 positions matching TRBD1. Germline-derived CDR1 and CDR2 are MDHEN and SYDVKM. This CDR3 is 13 amino acids long. V dropped 6 bases and J dropped 7; count of bases not matched to a gene: 7.

This sequence joins TRBV2 and TRBJ2-3; D is perhaps TRBD1 (6 bases). Trimming stripped 10 bases from V and 6 bases from J, with 14 bases between. The germline V gene encodes CDR1 SNHLY and CDR2 FYNNEI. The CDR3 contains 12 residues. As DNA, the CDR3 is TGTGCCACAGGGGCCGGAACGGATACGCAGTATTTT. It encodes CATGAGTDTQYF.

CDR3 bases: TGTGCCATCTCGTTCGGGCGGGCCTACGAGCAGTACTTC. This translates into CAISFGRAYEQYF. This chain uses TRBV28 with TRBJ2-7; tentative D call: TRBD2 (5 bases). Germline loops: CDR1 MDHEN, CDR2 SYDVKM. The CDR3 runs to 13 residues. V lost 10 bases and J lost 2, with 15 bases in between. Full variable domain (remainder filled in from reference TRBV28 and TRBJ2-7): DVKVTQSSRYLVKRTGEKVFLECVQDMDHENMFWYRQDPGLGLRLIYFSYDVKMKEKGDIPEGYSVSREKKERFSLILESASTNQTSMYLCAISFGRAYEQYFGPGTRLTVT.

The count of this clone is one. The chain combines TRBV2 with TRBJ1-2, with a tentative D call TRBD1 (5 bases). In germline, CDR1 is SNHLY, CDR2 FYNNEI. V lost 7 bases and J lost 5, with 11 bases in between. CDR3 length equals 12 residues. The CDR3 sequence: CASKVGVYGYTF. The CDR3 DNA is TGTGCCAGCAAGGTGGGGGTGTATGGCTACACCTTC.

V and J are TRBV7-8 and TRBJ1-3, with 10 bases aligning to TRBD1. Germline V gene data show CDR1 as SGHVS and CDR2 as FQNEAQ. The CDR3 is 15 amino acids. V shed 4 bases, J shed 4 bases, and the junction held 4 bases outside the gene matches. The CDR3 loop reads CASSSGTGEGNTIYF. In DNA, the CDR3 is TGTGCCAGCAGCTCAGGGACAGGGGAAGGAAACACCATATATTTT. Combining the CDR3 with reference TRBV7-8 and TRBJ1-3 gives the whole variable domain GAGVSQSPRYKVAKRGQDVALRCDPISGHVSLFWYQQALGQGPEFLTYFQNEAQLDKSGLPSDRFFAERPEGSVSTLKIQRTQQEDSAVYLCASSSGTGEGNTIYFGEGSWLTVV.

The V call is TRBV14, the J call TRBJ2-2; D might be TRBD1 (5 bases). V was trimmed by 2 bases and J by 5 bases, leaving 15 bases between them. The CDR3 runs 16 residues. Germline values: CDR1 SGHDN, CDR2 FVKESK. DNA of the CDR3: TGTGCCAGCAGCCAACTCCACAGGCCGAGGACCGGGGAGCTGTTTTTT. Protein: CASSQLHRPRTGELFF.

The CDR3 coding sequence is TGTGCCAGCAGCTTAAACCGGGACCTCTACGAGCAGTACTTC. Amino acid sequence: CASSLNRDLYEQYF. This chain joins TRBV7-9 and TRBJ2-7; D possibly uses TRBD1 or TRBD2 (5 bases each). V was clipped by 2 bases and J by 3 bases, with 11 bases between them. Per the germline V gene, CDR1 is SEHNR and CDR2 is FQNEAQ (reference sequence). This CDR3 is 14 amino acids long.